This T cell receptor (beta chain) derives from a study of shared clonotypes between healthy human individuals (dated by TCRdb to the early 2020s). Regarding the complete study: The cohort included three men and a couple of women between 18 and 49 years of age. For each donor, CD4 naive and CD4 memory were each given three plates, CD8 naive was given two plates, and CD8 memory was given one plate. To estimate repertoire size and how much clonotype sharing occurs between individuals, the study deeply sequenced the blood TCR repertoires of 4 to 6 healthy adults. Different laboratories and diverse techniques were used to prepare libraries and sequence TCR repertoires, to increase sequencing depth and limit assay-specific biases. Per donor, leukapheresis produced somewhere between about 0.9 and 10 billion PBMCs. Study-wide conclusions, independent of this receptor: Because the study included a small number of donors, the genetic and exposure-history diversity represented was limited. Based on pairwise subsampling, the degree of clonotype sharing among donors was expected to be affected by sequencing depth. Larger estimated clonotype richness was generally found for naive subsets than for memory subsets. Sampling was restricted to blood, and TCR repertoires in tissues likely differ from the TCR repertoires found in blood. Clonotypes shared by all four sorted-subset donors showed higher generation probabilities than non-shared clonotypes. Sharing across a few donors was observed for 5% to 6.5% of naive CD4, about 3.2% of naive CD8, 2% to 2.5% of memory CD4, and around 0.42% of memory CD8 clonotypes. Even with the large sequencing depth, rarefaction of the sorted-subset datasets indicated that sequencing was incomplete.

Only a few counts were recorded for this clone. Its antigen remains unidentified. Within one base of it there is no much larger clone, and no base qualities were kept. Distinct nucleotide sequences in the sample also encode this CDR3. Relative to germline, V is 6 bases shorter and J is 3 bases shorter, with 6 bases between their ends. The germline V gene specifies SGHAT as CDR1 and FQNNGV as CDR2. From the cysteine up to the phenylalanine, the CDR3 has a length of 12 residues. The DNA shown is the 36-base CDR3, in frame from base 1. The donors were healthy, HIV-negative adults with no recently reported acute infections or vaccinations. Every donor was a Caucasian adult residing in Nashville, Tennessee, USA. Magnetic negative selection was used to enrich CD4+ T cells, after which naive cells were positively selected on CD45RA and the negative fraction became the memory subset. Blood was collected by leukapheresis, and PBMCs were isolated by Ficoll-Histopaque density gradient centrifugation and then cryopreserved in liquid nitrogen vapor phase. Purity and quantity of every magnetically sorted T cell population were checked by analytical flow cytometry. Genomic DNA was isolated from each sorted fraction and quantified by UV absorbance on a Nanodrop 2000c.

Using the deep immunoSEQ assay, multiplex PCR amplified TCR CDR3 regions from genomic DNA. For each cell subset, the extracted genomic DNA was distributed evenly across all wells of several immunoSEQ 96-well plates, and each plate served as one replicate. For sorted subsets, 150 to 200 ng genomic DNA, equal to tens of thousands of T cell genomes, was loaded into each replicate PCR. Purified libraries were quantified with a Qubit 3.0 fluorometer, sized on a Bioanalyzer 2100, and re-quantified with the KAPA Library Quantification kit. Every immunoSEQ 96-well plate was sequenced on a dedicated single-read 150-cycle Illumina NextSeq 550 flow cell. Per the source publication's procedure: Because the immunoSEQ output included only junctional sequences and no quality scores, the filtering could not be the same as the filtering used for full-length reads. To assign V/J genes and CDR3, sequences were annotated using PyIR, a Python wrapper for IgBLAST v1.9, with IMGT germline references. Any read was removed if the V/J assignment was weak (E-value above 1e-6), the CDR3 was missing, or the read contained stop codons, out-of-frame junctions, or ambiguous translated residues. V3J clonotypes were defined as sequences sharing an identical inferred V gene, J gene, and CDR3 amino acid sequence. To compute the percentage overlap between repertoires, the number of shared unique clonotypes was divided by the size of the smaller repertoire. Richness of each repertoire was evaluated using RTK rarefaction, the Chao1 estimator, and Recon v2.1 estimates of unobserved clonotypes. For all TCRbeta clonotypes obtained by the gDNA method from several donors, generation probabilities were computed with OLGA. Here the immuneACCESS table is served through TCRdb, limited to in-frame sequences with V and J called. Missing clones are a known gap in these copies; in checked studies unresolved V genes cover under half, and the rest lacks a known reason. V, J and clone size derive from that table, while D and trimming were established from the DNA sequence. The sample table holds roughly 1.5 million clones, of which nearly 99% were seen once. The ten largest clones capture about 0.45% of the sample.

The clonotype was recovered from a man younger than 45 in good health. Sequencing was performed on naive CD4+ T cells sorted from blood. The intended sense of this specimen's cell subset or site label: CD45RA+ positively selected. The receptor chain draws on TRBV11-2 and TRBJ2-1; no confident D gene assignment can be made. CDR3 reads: CASSLGYNEQFF. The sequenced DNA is TGTGCCAGCAGTCTCGGCTACAATGAGCAGTTCTTC.